The T cell receptor (beta chain) under discussion was sequenced for a study of blood T cell repertoires in COVID-19. Overall study context: The United States, Italy and Spain were the sources of the acute and convalescent COVID-19 samples. The analysed material was cDNA or gDNA that came from T cells, B-cell-depleted T cells, or PBMCs.

In the authors' methods: Amplifying reference gene primers gave estimates of nucleated cell counts. Measured with immunoSEQ multiplex PCR; TCRdb has only the in-frame clones, and not every one. V and J calls and clone size come straight from that table; D and trimming were deduced from the DNA. In the table there are about 200,000 clones, approximately 80% of which are singletons. This CDR3 spans 15 amino acids. Germline CDR1 and CDR2: KGHSH and LQKENI. The V end was cut by 6 bases, the J end by 5 bases, with 20 bases between. The receptor comes from a human donor with acute or convalescent COVID-19. The donor label of this sample is uncertain. The V gene is TRBV18, the J gene TRBJ2-7; no clear D gene. The sample taken for sequencing was peripheral blood. CDR3 coding DNA: TGTGCCAGCTCGAGGTCGGCCGGCCCAGCCAACGAGCAGTACTTC. Translation: CASSRSAGPANEQYF.